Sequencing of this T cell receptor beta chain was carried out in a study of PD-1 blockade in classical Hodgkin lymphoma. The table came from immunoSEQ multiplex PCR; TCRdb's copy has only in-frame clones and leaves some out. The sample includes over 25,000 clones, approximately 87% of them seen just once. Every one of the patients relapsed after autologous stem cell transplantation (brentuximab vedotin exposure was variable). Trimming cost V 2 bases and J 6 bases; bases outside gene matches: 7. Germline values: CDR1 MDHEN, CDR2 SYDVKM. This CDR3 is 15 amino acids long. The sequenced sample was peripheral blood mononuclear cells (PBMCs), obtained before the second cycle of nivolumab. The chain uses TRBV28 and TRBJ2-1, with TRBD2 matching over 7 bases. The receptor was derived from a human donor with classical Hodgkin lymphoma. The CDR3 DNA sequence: TGTGCCAGCAGTTTAAGTCTAGCGGCCCTCAATGAGCAGTTCTTC. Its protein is CASSLSLAALNEQFF.